The T cell receptor beta chain under discussion was sequenced for a study of regulatory T cells in long-lasting Graves disease (dated by TCRdb to 2020 to 2023). About the full investigation: Persistent Graves' disease was defined as antithyroid drug treatment for over 5 years with persistently positive TSH receptor autoantibodies. Peripheral blood TCR sequencing and RNA sequencing compared persistent Graves' disease patients with newly diagnosed Graves' disease patients. The study was conducted in China and was registered as a clinical trial. A total of about 33 samples underwent TCR sequencing: 13 from persistent and approximately 20 from newly diagnosed Graves' disease patients. Persistent Graves' disease patients in the clinical cohort had taken antithyroid drugs for 8 to 12 years on average.

Per the publication, the time point label means: persistent/refractory GD, antithyroid drugs over 5 years with positive TRAb. For both TCR sequencing and RNA sequencing, RNA was extracted from PBMCs using TRIzol. The diagnosis of Graves' disease was made according to American Thyroid Association guidelines. Recruitment of patients was carried out at an endocrinology department in Xi'an, China. Each patient gave 7.5 to 10 milliliters of peripheral blood, collected in an EDTA anticoagulant tube. Ficoll Paque Plus density gradient separation was used to isolate PBMCs, and no further T cell sorting was performed. An Agilent 2100 Bioanalyzer and agarose gel were used to check RNA quality, while a NanoDrop 2000 measured RNA concentration. The method was multiplex PCR. The reads were generated on an Illumina HiSeq 4000. To build TCR beta libraries, CDR3 regions were amplified by Arm-PCR using iRepertoire HTBI primers. Gel purification was performed on PCR products prior to sequencing. The source study handled its data this way. Gene usage analysis of CDR3 amino acid clonotypes relied on the roughly 60 TRBV and over 13 TRBJ segments identified across samples. COPE and FqMerger were used to merge the filtered high-quality paired reads into contigs. BLAST was used to align contigs to IMGT TRBV, TRBD and TRBJ reference genes, with CDR3 defined following IMGT. Any clonotype with a frequency above 0.1% was classified as a highly expanded clone. Shannon entropy served as the measure of repertoire diversity, while the Gini coefficient captured V-J evenness. A clonotype was considered public if more than one individual shared it. TCRdb reran the public reads through fastp at Q25 and MiXCR, keeping productive beta chains. Rows with one shared CDR3 protein collapse into an entry with the most common genes and DNA. None of the V and J calls come from the authors' own analysis; TCRdb made them. The sample profile shows around 510,000 distinct CDR3 sequences; around 20% of them were found once. 7% to 10% of the sample comes from the top ten.

From the cysteine through the phenylalanine, the CDR3 covers 18 amino acids. Of all the DNA, just the CDR3 is kept, 54 bases in frame from base 1. Trimmed from V: 8 bases; trimmed from J: 5 bases; junction bases lacking a gene match: 18. From the germline V gene (reference sequence), CDR1 is SEHNR and CDR2 is FQNEAQ. General findings and caveats noted by the study authors: Peripheral blood alone was examined, since thyroid tissue, which constituted the primary lesion, could not be accessed. The authors acknowledged the small sample size as a limitation that may reduce accuracy. A larger number of public clonotypes was shared among persistent patients (approximately 3,000) than among newly diagnosed patients (approximately 1,000). Compared with newly diagnosed patients, patients with persistent Graves' disease had lower TCR Shannon entropy and fewer highly expanded clones, which suggests clonal expansion. Persistent disease showed preferential use of TRBV28, TRBJ1-2 and TRBJ2-5, whereas newly diagnosed disease favored TRBV20-1 and TRBJ2-1. Sequencing and analysis were restricted to the TCR beta chain.

Points on this clonotype: Its specific antigen is unknown. No much larger clonotype is one base removed from it; base qualities were not supplied.

The sequence joins TRBV7-9 to TRBJ2-2; TRBD2 fits 9 bases in the junction. The material sequenced was peripheral blood mononuclear cells (PBMCs), taken when the disease was refractory, from a patient treated with antithyroid drugs. The sequence was collected from a female donor with Graves disease. The DNA sequence follows: TGTGCCAGCCCCTCCGCGGGAGGGCACCGGGCGGCGACCGGGGAGCTGTTTTTT. The encoded protein is CASPSAGGHRAATGELFF.